One TCR beta chain is described in this entry. This sample is part of a study of technical replicates of blood from a handful of donors. Germline-derived CDR1 and CDR2 are MNHEY and SMNVEV (reference sequence). J lost 6 bases, V lost 6 bases, and 6 bases had no gene match. The CDR3 contains 14 residues. Assay used: immunoSEQ multiplex PCR; TCRdb lists only in-frame clones, some missing. The table records about 44,000 clones, about 96% of them present only once. The sequencing input was T cells isolated from PBMCs. This sequence was found in a human donor in good health. The V and J genes are TRBV27 and TRBJ2-4, with TRBD1 matching over 9 bases. Here the CDR3 reads CASSQGQGSNIQYF. CDR3 nucleotides: TGTGCCAGCAGCCAGGGACAGGGATCAAACATTCAGTACTTC.